This T cell receptor (beta chain) came from a study of blood T cell repertoires in COVID-19. Study information: The United States, Italy and Spain provided the acute and convalescent COVID-19 samples. T cells, B-cell-depleted T cells, or PBMCs provided the cDNA or gDNA that served as material.

Methods used by the authors: Estimation of nucleated cell counts was performed using reference gene primer amplification. TCRdb's table, derived via immunoSEQ multiplex PCR, lists solely in-frame clones and lacks some. V, J and clone size are taken as reported in that table, and D and trimming were inferred from the DNA itself. Of 200,000 or so clones in the sample, roughly 80% were seen once. Trimming at V came to 7 bases and at J to 2 bases, leaving 10 bases not matched to a gene. The germline V gene encodes CDR1 SGHRS and CDR2 YFSETQ. The CDR3 is 15 residues long. This clone appeared a few times. Sequenced sample: peripheral blood. The source of this sequence is a man under 40 with active or convalescent COVID-19. The gene calls are TRBV5-1 and TRBJ2-3; the match to TRBD2 covers 7 bases. This CDR3 is CASGPSGSYTDTQYF. Written as DNA, the CDR3 is TGCGCCAGCGGCCCTAGCGGTAGTTACACAGATACGCAGTATTTT.